A single sample is the source of the 19 T cell receptor beta chains below, sequenced in a study of shared clonotypes between healthy human individuals. This table comes from immunoSEQ multiplex PCR, and its TCRdb copy is limited to in-frame clones, with some not included. Of over a million clones listed, around 78% were seen once; the top ten hold 0.55% to 0.7%. The specimen sequenced was memory CD4+ T cells from PBMCs. As for subset: CD45RA-negative fraction. These receptors were obtained from a young man in good health. Some clones in this sample may be carry-over from other donors' samples.

V usage is TRBV5-8 and J usage is TRBJ2-5; no reliable D call. CDR3 length: 13 residues. Looked up from germline, CDR1 is SGHTS and CDR2 is YDEGEE. With 2 bases removed from V and 4 bases from J, the gap between germline ends came to 9 bases. In DNA form, the CDR3 reads TGTGCCAGCAGCTTTGAGTTTGCAGAGACCCAGTACTTC. It encodes CASSFEFAETQYF.

This clone was observed a single time. The chain couples TRBV5-4 to TRBJ2-2; no definite D call. Looked up from germline, CDR1 is SGHNT and CDR2 is YYREEE (reference sequence). The CDR3 totals 16 residues. Trimming removed 4 bases from V and 6 bases from J, with 19 bases in between. The CDR3 here is CASSPGGSDASGELFF. Written as DNA, the CDR3 is TGTGCCAGCAGCCCCGGTGGATCTGACGCTTCCGGGGAGCTGTTTTTT.

As to this clone: A much larger clone lies one base from this, so it may be a read error. This sample includes further DNA sequences coding for the same CDR3. The J gene is TRBJ2-3, the V gene TRBV2; D ambiguous. Germline assignment: CDR1 SNHLY and CDR2 FYNNEI. The CDR3 length is 12 residues. V was cut by 0 bases and J by 6 bases, with 4 bases left in between. The CDR3 DNA sequence: TGTGCCAGCAGTGAAGCTAGGGATACGCAGTATTTT. It is translated as CASSEARDTQYF. Full variable domain (missing parts from reference TRBV2 and TRBJ2-3): EPEVTQTPSHQVTQMGQEVILRCVPISNHLYFYWYRQILGQKVEFLVSFYNNEISEKSEIFDDQFSVERPDGSNFTLKIRSTKLEDSAMYFCASSEARDTQYFGPGTRLTVL.

The chain recombines TRBV7-9 with TRBJ2-5; 8 nucleotides match TRBD1. CDR1 and CDR2 from the germline V gene are SEHNR and FQNEAQ (reference sequence). J gave up 6 bases and V 7 bases, and 13 bases lay outside the gene matches. The CDR3 loop spans 15 amino acids. CDR3 region: CASTYDGQGRKTQYF. The CDR3 DNA follows: TGTGCCAGCACCTACGACGGACAGGGAAGGAAGACCCAGTACTTC.

This sequence joins TRBV10-3 and TRBJ2-2; 7 bases agree with TRBD1. Germline trimming cut 6 bases from V and 5 bases from J; bases unmatched to any gene: 12. This CDR3 spans 16 amino acids. Per germline, CDR1 ENHRY and CDR2 SYGVKD. This CDR3 is CAISRIQGQGTGELFF. The CDR3 DNA reads as TGTGCCATCAGCCGAATACAGGGGCAGGGGACCGGGGAGCTGTTTTTT.

This chain joins TRBV5-6 and TRBJ2-7; 8 bases align to TRBD2. Germline CDR1 and CDR2: SGHDT and YYEEEE. The CDR3 has 15 amino acids. The trim removed 4 bases at V and 3 bases at J, leaving 9 bases unmatched. The CDR3 DNA reads as TGTGCCAGCAGCCCGGGGGGGAAAGCGCACTACGAGCAGTACTTC. Translated, it gives CASSPGGKAHYEQYF.

This clone was detected many times. The CDR3 loop reads CASSQDEGAKSSYEQYF. In DNA form, the CDR3 reads TGCGCCAGCAGCCAAGATGAGGGAGCGAAGAGCTCCTACGAGCAGTACTTC. V is TRBV4-1 and J is TRBJ2-7, with D possibly being TRBD2 (5 bases). This CDR3 contains 17 residues. Per germline, CDR1 MGHRA and CDR2 YSYEKL. Trimming shortened V by 0 bases and J by 0 bases, and 15 bases separated the two germline ends.

This clone occurred once. At the DNA level, this CDR3 is encoded by other sequences in the same sample as well. The chain recombines TRBV18 with TRBJ2-7; D gene ambiguous. Germline loops: CDR1 KGHSH, CDR2 LQKENI. The V and J ends lost 4 bases and 0 bases respectively, with 4 bases between them. This CDR3 is 12 amino acids long. The DNA for the CDR3 is TGTGCCAGCTCACGGGACTCCTACGAGCAGTACTTC. Protein: CASSRDSYEQYF.

Worth noting for this clone: One junction end does not reproduce the germline sequence, and a read error may be involved. The chain employs TRBV5-4 and TRBJ1-1; TRBD1 might be the D (5 bases). Germline V gene sequence: CDR1 SGHNT, CDR2 YYREEE (reference sequence). The CDR3 extends over 14 amino acids. The CDR3: CASSFPRGNPEAFF. DNA for the CDR3: TGTGCCAGCAGCTTCCCACGGGGGAACCCTGAAGCTTTCTTT.

V and J are TRBV25-1 and TRBJ2-7; D perhaps matches TRBD2 (6 bases). V was clipped by 3 bases and J by 4 bases, with 13 bases between them. In germline, CDR1 is MGHDK, CDR2 SYGVNS. This CDR3 comprises 14 residues. CDR3 amino acids: CASSEGGNRYEQYF. The DNA of the CDR3 is TGTGCCAGCAGTGAGGGCGGGAATCGTTACGAGCAGTACTTC.

The rearrangement links TRBV30 to TRBJ2-1; D not resolved. Germline V lookup: CDR1 GTSNPN, CDR2 SVGIG (reference sequence). The V end lost 1 base, the J end lost 2 bases, and 9 bases lay between the germline ends. This CDR3 has 14 amino acids. The DNA for the CDR3 is TGTGCCTGGAGTGACCGTTTGACCTACAATGAGCAGTTCTTC. The encoded protein is CAWSDRLTYNEQFF. Full variable domain (remainder filled in from reference TRBV30 and TRBJ2-1): SQTIHQWPATLVQPVGSPLSLECTVEGTSNPNLYWYRQAAGRGLQLLFYSVGIGQISSEVPQNLSASRPQDRQFILSSKKLLLSDSGFYLCAWSDRLTYNEQFFGPGTRLTVL.

This clone showed up just once. The chain recombines TRBV6-5 with TRBJ1-2, with D uncertain. The germline V and J ends were trimmed by 5 bases and 8 bases, with 18 bases remaining between them. The germline gives CDR1 MNHEY, CDR2 SVGAGI. This CDR3 comprises 14 residues. The CDR3 bases are TGTGCCAGCAGTCCCCGTGGGTCCCAGGAGGGCTACACCTTC. Translating it yields CASSPRGSQEGYTF.

This clone was counted a few times. The V gene is TRBV6-1, the J gene TRBJ2-5; no clear D gene. The DNA matches TRBJ2-7 better at its end, which makes the J call doubtful. The CDR3 loop spans 13 amino acids. Germline lookup yields CDR1 MNHNS and CDR2 SASEGT. CDR3 bases: TGTGCCAGCAGTAGGTACTACTCCTACGAGCAGTACTTC. This gives the protein CASSRYYSYEQYF.

The rearrangement links TRBV7-9 to TRBJ1-4; TRBD1 might be the D (5 bases). This CDR3 is 16 amino acids long. The germline CDR1 and CDR2 sequences are SEHNR and FQNEAQ (reference sequence). V gave up 0 bases and J gave up 7 bases, with 15 bases separating them. The CDR3 protein is CASSLARAAGAEKLFF. Written as DNA, the CDR3 is TGTGCCAGCAGCTTAGCTCGCGCAGCCGGGGCTGAAAAACTGTTTTTT.

The chain recombines TRBV19 with TRBJ1-4; D not certain. V was clipped by 3 bases and J by 7 bases, with 18 bases between them. Germline lookup yields CDR1 LNHDA and CDR2 SQIVND (reference sequence). This CDR3 region has 16 residues. Here the CDR3 DNA reads TGTGCCAGTAGTATGGACCGCAGAGGGCCGGGTGAAAAACTGTTTTTT. Translating gives CASSMDRRGPGEKLFF.

As to this clone: Given a much more abundant clone one base away, this may be a read error. This sample also contains other DNA sequences that code for the same CDR3. V is TRBV28 and J is TRBJ2-1; D is ambiguous. Trimming took 5 bases from V and 4 from J, leaving 3 bases between them. The length of the CDR3 is 11 residues. Per germline, CDR1 MDHEN and CDR2 SYDVKM. The CDR3 is CASSQYNEQFF. The CDR3 nucleotides read TGTGCCAGCAGTCAATACAATGAGCAGTTCTTC. Looking up the rest from reference TRBV28 and TRBJ2-1 gives the full variable domain: DVKVTQSSRYLVKRTGEKVFLECVQDMDHENMFWYRQDPGLGLRLIYFSYDVKMKEKGDIPEGYSVSREKKERFSLILESASTNQTSMYLCASSQYNEQFFGPGTRLTVL.

This clone was observed once. This chain uses TRBV9 with TRBJ2-7, with 7 bases that match TRBD2. CDR1 is SGDLS and CDR2 is YYNGEE in the germline V gene. The CDR3 extends over 13 amino acids. J was trimmed by 4 bases and V by 2 bases; bases with no gene match: 3. CDR3 amino acids: CASSVGEGYEQYF. The CDR3 nucleotides read TGTGCCAGCAGCGTGGGGGAGGGGTACGAGCAGTACTTC.

The genes are TRBV5-5 and TRBJ2-3; either TRBD1 or TRBD2 may supply D (5 bases each). V gave up 0 bases and J gave up 9 bases, with 17 bases separating them. The CDR3 runs to 15 residues. Germline V CDR1 and CDR2: SGHKS, YYEKEE (reference sequence). The CDR3 DNA reads TGTGCCAGCAGCTTGGAGATAGGACTGGGGGTAACGCAGTATTTT. Translating gives CASSLEIGLGVTQYF. The full variable domain, rest sourced from reference TRBV5-5 and TRBJ2-3, is DAGVTQSPTHLIKTRGQQVTLRCSPISGHKSVSWYQQVLGQGPQFIFQYYEKEERGRGNFPDRFSARQFPNYSSELNVNALLLGDSALYLCASSLEIGLGVTQYFGPGTRLTVL.

This chain links TRBV7-9 with TRBJ1-1, with unresolved D. Germline V gene sequence: CDR1 SEHNR, CDR2 FQNEAQ (reference sequence). The V end was cut by 2 bases, the J end by 8 bases, with 6 bases between. CDR3 length: 11 amino acids. DNA of the CDR3: TGTGCCAGCAGCTTAACTAAGGAAGCTTTCTTT. Translation gives CASSLTKEAFF.